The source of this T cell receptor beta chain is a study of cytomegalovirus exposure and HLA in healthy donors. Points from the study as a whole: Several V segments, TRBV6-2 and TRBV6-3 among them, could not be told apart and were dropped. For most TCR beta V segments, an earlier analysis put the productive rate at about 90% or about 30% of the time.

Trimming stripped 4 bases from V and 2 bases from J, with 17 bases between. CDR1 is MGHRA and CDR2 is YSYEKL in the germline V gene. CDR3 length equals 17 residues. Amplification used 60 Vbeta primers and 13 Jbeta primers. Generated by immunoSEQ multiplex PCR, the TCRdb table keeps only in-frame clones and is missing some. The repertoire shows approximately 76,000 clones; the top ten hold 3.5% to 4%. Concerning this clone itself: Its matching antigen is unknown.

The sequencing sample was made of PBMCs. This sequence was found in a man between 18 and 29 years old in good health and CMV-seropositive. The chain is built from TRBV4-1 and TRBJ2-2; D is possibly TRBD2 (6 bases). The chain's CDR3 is CASSPSGGTFNTGELFF. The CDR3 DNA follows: TGCGCCAGCAGCCCCTCTGGAGGGACTTTCAACACCGGGGAGCTGTTTTTT.